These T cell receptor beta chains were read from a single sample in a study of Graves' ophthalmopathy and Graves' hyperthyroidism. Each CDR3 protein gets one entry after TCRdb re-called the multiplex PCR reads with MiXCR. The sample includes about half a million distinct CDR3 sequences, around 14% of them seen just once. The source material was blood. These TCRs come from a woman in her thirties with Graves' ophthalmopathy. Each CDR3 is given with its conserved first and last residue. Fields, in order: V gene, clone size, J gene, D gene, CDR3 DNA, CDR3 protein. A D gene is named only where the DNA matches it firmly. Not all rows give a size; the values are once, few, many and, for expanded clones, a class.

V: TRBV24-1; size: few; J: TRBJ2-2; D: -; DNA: TGTGCCACCAGTGATTTGAACGTGCACACCGGGGAGCTGTTTTTT; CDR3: CATSDLNVHTGELFF
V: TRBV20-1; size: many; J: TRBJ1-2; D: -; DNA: TGCAGTGCTGAGGCGAGGGGTAACTATGGCTACACCTTC; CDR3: CSAEARGNYGYTF
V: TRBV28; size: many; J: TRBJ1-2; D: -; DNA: TGTGCCAGCACCAGCGAGGGTGGGGGTTGGAAAGGGTATGGCTACACCTTC; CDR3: CASTSEGGGWKGYGYTF
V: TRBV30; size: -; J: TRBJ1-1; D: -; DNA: TGTGCCTGGAACAGGGTAAGGAACACTGAAGCTTTCTTT; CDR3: CAWNRVRNTEAFF
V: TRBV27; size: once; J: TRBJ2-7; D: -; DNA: TGTGCCAGCGGCCTACCCCACTACGAGCAGTACTTC; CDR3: CASGLPHYEQYF
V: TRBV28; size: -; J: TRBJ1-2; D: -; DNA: TGTGCCAGCAGCTCCCTCGGACGATATGGCTACACCTTC; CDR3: CASSSLGRYGYTF
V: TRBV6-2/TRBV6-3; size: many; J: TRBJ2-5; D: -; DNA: TGTGCCAGCACCGCGCCCTCAGAAGAGACCCAGTACTTC; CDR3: CASTAPSEETQYF
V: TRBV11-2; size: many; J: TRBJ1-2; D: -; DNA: TGTGCCAGCAGCGGTCGGCTAGGGGTATTTGGCTACACCTTC; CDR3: CASSGRLGVFGYTF
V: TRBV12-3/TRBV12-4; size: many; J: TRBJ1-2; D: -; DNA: TGTGCCAGCAGCACTACACTCAATCCACCTCCTAACTATGGCTACACCTTC; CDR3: CASSTTLNPPPNYGYTF
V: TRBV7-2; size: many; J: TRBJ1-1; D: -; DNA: TGTGCCAGCAGCTTAGGGGGGGGTATGAACACTGAAGCTTTCTTT; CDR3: CASSLGGGMNTEAFF
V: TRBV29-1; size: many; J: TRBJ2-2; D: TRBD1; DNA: TGCAGCGTCGACAGGGGGCGCGGCGGGGAGCTGTTTTTT; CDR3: CSVDRGRGGELFF
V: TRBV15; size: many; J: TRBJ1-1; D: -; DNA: TGTGCCACCAGCAGAGACTTACCGGGAGCGAACACTGAAGCTTTCTTT; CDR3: CATSRDLPGANTEAFF
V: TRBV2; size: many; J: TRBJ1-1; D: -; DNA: TGTGCCAGCAGATACAGGGAGTGGGACACTGAAGCTTTCTTT; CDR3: CASRYREWDTEAFF
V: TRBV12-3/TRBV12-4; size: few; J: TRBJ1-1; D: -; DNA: TGTGCCAGCAGTTTTAAGCCCCTGGTCGAAGCTTTCTTT; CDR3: CASSFKPLVEAFF
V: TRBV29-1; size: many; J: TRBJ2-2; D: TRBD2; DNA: TGCAGCGTAGGGACTAGCGGGAGTAACACCGGGGAGCTGTTTTTT; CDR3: CSVGTSGSNTGELFF
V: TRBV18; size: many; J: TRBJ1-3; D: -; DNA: TGTGCCAGCTCACCGACCCTTGGATCTGGAAACACCATATATTTT; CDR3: CASSPTLGSGNTIYF
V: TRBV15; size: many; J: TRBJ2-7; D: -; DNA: TGTGCCACCAGCCGAGCCCGGACCTTTCGCGAGCAGTACTTC; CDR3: CATSRARTFREQYF
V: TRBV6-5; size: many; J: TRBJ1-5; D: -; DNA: TGTGCCAGCAGTTACTCGAGGGCAGGGAATCAGCCCCAGCATTTT; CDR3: CASSYSRAGNQPQHF